This T cell receptor beta chain was identified in a study of CD8 T cells in Susac syndrome. Looking at the study overall: Sequenced Susac syndrome patients included five or six with active disease and 8 or 9 who were in remission. Study conclusions and caveats: Repertoires of Susac syndrome CD4+ T cells lacked clonal expansion.

With random hexamers, about 0.5 to 1 ug RNA was reverse transcribed. The method of amplification for TCR beta CDR3 was immunoSEQ multiplex PCR, covering 54 Vbeta and 13 Jbeta. From the immunoSEQ multiplex PCR reads, TCRdb called clonotypes with MiXCR, one entry per CDR3 protein. The sample includes 95,000 to 150,000 distinct CDR3 sequences, 96% seen only once; the top ten take about 0.14%. Patients having Susac syndrome satisfied recently defined diagnostic criteria for definite or probable disease. CDR1 is MDHEN, CDR2 SYDVKM, per germline. The CDR3 length is 12 residues. A note on this clonotype: Antigen: not known. An end of the junction differs from the germline gene, which may be a read error.

This chain connects TRBV28 to TRBJ2-5; D assignment may be TRBD1 or TRBD2 (5 bases each). The sequence was obtained from a human donor with Susac syndrome. The material sequenced was CD4+ T cells from PBMCs. CDR3 nucleotide sequence: TGTGCCAGCAGGGTTTGGGGGTCAGCCGGAGACTTC. It translates to CASRVWGSAGDF.